Each of the 21 T cell receptor beta chains below was sequenced from the same sample in a study of cytomegalovirus exposure and HLA in healthy donors. PCR used 60 Vbeta primers and 13 Jbeta primers. Produced via immunoSEQ multiplex PCR; TCRdb's table is partial and in-frame only. The sample yields more than 200,000 clones, over 75% seen once. Sequenced sample: PBMCs. The receptors stem from a man between 18 and 29 years old in good health and CMV-seronegative.

This clone was recorded only once. The genes are TRBV7-8 and TRBJ2-3; TRBD2 agrees at 9 bases. This CDR3 contains 19 residues. In germline, CDR1 is SGHVS, CDR2 FQNEAQ. Trimming removed 1 base from V and 4 bases from J; junction bases left unmatched: 15. The CDR3 DNA follows: TGTGCCAGCAGCTTAGAGGGGGGGTGGGTAGCGGGAGCCCCAGATACGCAGTATTTT. This gives the protein CASSLEGGWVAGAPDTQYF. Variable domain in full (rest from reference TRBV7-8 and TRBJ2-3): GAGVSQSPRYKVAKRGQDVALRCDPISGHVSLFWYQQALGQGPEFLTYFQNEAQLDKSGLPSDRFFAERPEGSVSTLKIQRTQQEDSAVYLCASSLEGGWVAGAPDTQYFGPGTRLTVL.

V is TRBV19 and J is TRBJ1-5; D ambiguous. There are 15 residues in the CDR3. V lost 6 bases, J lost 5 bases, and 17 bases lay in between. Germline values: CDR1 LNHDA, CDR2 SQIVND (reference sequence). In DNA form, the CDR3 reads TGTGCCAGTAGCCACCGCGGGGATGAGGATCAGCCCCAGCATTTT. Translation gives CASSHRGDEDQPQHF.

This chain joins TRBV11-1 and TRBJ2-5, with 10 nucleotides matching TRBD1. With V trimmed by 3 bases and J by 4 bases, 11 bases remained unmatched. The CDR3 covers 17 residues. Germline V CDR1 and CDR2: SGHAT, FQDESV (reference sequence). The CDR3 sequence is CASSLLRQGAWSETQYF. DNA of the CDR3: TGTGCCAGCAGCTTGTTGAGACAGGGGGCATGGTCAGAGACCCAGTACTTC. Based on the CDR3 plus reference TRBV11-1 and TRBJ2-5, the full variable domain is EAEVAQSPRYKITEKSQAVAFWCDPISGHATLYWYRQILGQGPELLVQFQDESVVDDSQLPKDRFSAERLKGVDSTLKIQPAELGDSAMYLCASSLLRQGAWSETQYFGPGTRLLVL.

The rearrangement uses TRBV29-1 and TRBJ2-7; TRBD1 matches at 11 bases. V shed 4 bases, J shed 1 base, and the junction held 3 bases outside the gene matches. CDR3 size: 14 residues. The germline V gene encodes CDR1 SQVTM and CDR2 ANQGSEA. For the CDR3, the DNA is TGCAGCGTTGCGGGACAGGGGGTATCCTACGAGCAGTACTTC. Translated, it gives CSVAGQGVSYEQYF.

This chain's CDR3 is CASSPGTEIYGYTF. CDR3 nucleotides: TGTGCCAGCTCACCCGGGACAGAAATCTATGGCTACACCTTC. The chain combines TRBV18 with TRBJ1-2; TRBD1 matches 7 bases. Unmatched junction bases numbered 5, after V lost 3 bases and J lost 4 bases. The CDR3 loop spans 14 amino acids. The germline V gene encodes CDR1 KGHSH and CDR2 LQKENI.

The chain has TRBV2 and TRBJ2-7; 13 nucleotides match TRBD2. After removal of 3 bases from V and 5 bases from J, the junction contained 4 bases not matched to a gene. This CDR3 has 15 residues. Per the germline V gene, CDR1 is SNHLY and CDR2 is FYNNEI. CDR3: CASSEAGLAGNEQYF. CDR3 nucleotide sequence: TGTGCCAGCAGTGAGGCGGGACTAGCGGGAAACGAGCAGTACTTC.

The chain has TRBV9 and TRBJ1-2; unclear D gene. V was cut by 3 bases and J by 1 base, with 4 bases left in between. The CDR3 length is 12 residues. Germline CDR1 SGDLS, CDR2 YYNGEE. CDR3 loop: CASSAGNYGYTF. Here the CDR3 DNA reads TGTGCCAGCAGCGCCGGTAACTATGGCTACACCTTC.

The V and J genes are TRBV5-5 and TRBJ1-2; 7 nucleotides align to TRBD1. J lost 6 bases, V lost 2 bases, and 10 bases had no gene match. CDR1 and CDR2 (germline): SGHKS, YYEKEE (reference sequence). The CDR3 consists of 15 residues. CDR3 protein: CASSFDGRGSHGYTF. CDR3 bases: TGTGCCAGCAGCTTTGACGGCAGGGGGTCCCATGGCTACACCTTC.

The chain links TRBV30 to TRBJ2-2; TRBD2 is a possible D gene (5 bases). Germline V gene lookup returns CDR1 GTSNPN and CDR2 SVGIG (reference sequence). V was shortened by 1 base and J by 8 bases, with 5 bases between the two germline ends. The length of the CDR3 is 11 residues. The CDR3 bases are TGTGCCTGGAGTGGAGGGGGGGAGCTGTTTTTT. This codes for CAWSGGGELFF. Full variable domain (rest looked up from reference TRBV30 and TRBJ2-2): SQTIHQWPATLVQPVGSPLSLECTVEGTSNPNLYWYRQAAGRGLQLLFYSVGIGQISSEVPQNLSASRPQDRQFILSSKKLLLSDSGFYLCAWSGGGELFFGEGSRLTVL.

This clone was counted only a few times. This chain links TRBV4-3 with TRBJ2-2, with D unresolved. Trimming shortened V by 0 bases and J by 1 base, and 12 bases separated the two germline ends. CDR1 is LGHNA and CDR2 is YSLEER in the germline V gene. CDR3 size: 17 residues. CDR3 bases: TGCGCCAGCAGCCAAGATTTGGCCAGGTTGAACACCGGGGAGCTGTTTTTT. Residues: CASSQDLARLNTGELFF.

This clone was seen just once. The chain links TRBV28 to TRBJ2-3; 13 bases match TRBD2. Looked up from germline, CDR1 is MDHEN and CDR2 is SYDVKM. The CDR3 contains 18 residues. V dropped 6 bases and J dropped 0; count of bases not matched to a gene: 9. The CDR3: CASSLGLAGRMSTDTQYF. CDR3 nucleotides: TGTGCCAGCAGCTTGGGACTAGCGGGGAGGATGAGCACAGATACGCAGTATTTT.

There are a few counts of this clone. The V and J genes are TRBV13 and TRBJ2-5; 7 nucleotides align to TRBD2. V lost 4 bases, J lost 5 bases, and 7 bases stayed unmatched. The germline gives CDR1 PRHDT, CDR2 FYEKMQ (reference sequence). The CDR3 sequence is 14 residues long. The CDR3 is CASSSRGSGETQYF. The CDR3, as DNA: TGTGCCAGCAGCTCCCGAGGTAGCGGGGAGACCCAGTACTTC.

The V and J genes are TRBV30 and TRBJ1-2; D not certain. Trimming stripped 0 bases from V and 4 bases from J, with 15 bases between. The length of the CDR3 is 15 residues. Germline V gene sequence: CDR1 GTSNPN, CDR2 SVGIG (reference sequence). CDR3 DNA: TGTGCCTGGAGTGTACGGAGTAGTACGGGCTATGGCTACACCTTC. It translates to CAWSVRSSTGYGYTF. The whole variable domain, remainder taken from reference TRBV30 and TRBJ1-2, is SQTIHQWPATLVQPVGSPLSLECTVEGTSNPNLYWYRQAAGRGLQLLFYSVGIGQISSEVPQNLSASRPQDRQFILSSKKLLLSDSGFYLCAWSVRSSTGYGYTFGSGTRLTVV.

The V call is TRBV6-5, the J call TRBJ1-4; 12 nucleotides align to TRBD1. Per germline, CDR1 MNHEY and CDR2 SVGAGI. After removal of 7 bases from V and 4 bases from J, the junction contained 4 bases not matched to a gene. The CDR3 has 15 residues. CDR3 protein: CASTGTGGGNEKLFF. The CDR3, as DNA: TGTGCCAGCACCGGGACAGGGGGCGGTAATGAAAAACTGTTTTTT.

The chain joins TRBV4-2 to TRBJ2-7; perhaps TRBD1 as D (6 bases). Looked up from germline, CDR1 is LGHNA and CDR2 is YNFKEQ. The CDR3 runs 15 residues. V lost 0 bases, J lost 6 bases, and 15 bases lay in between. The CDR3 coding sequence is TGTGCCAGCAGCCAAGATAGAGGAACAGGGTTCGAGCAGTACTTC. It translates to CASSQDRGTGFEQYF.

The rearrangement uses TRBV9 and TRBJ2-2; D is possibly TRBD1 (6 bases). Germline V lookup: CDR1 SGDLS, CDR2 YYNGEE. Trimming left V 2 bases short and J 0 bases short, with 14 bases between. The CDR3 runs to 17 residues. CDR3 nucleotides: TGTGCCAGCAGCGTGGACTTACAGGGACCGAACACCGGGGAGCTGTTTTTT. It is translated as CASSVDLQGPNTGELFF. The variable domain in full, completed from reference TRBV9 and TRBJ2-2, reads DSGVTQTPKHLITATGQRVTLRCSPRSGDLSVYWYQQSLDQGLQFLIQYYNGEERAKGNILERFSAQQFPDLHSELNLSSLELGDSALYFCASSVDLQGPNTGELFFGEGSRLTVL.

The chain joins TRBV19 to TRBJ1-6; perhaps TRBD1 as D (5 bases). V lost 3 bases and J lost 6, with 15 bases in between. This CDR3 comprises 16 residues. The germline V gene encodes CDR1 LNHDA and CDR2 SQIVND (reference sequence). CDR3 residues: CASSIDGHFTNSPLHF. The CDR3 DNA reads as TGTGCCAGTAGTATCGACGGACACTTCACTAATTCACCCCTCCACTTT.

The gene calls are TRBV30 and TRBJ1-6, with a possible D match to TRBD1 (6 bases). Trimming left V 0 bases short and J 16 bases short, with 13 bases between. CDR1 is GTSNPN, CDR2 SVGIG, per germline (reference sequence). The CDR3 is made up of 12 amino acids. CDR3: CAWSVLQGTLHF. The CDR3 nucleotides read TGTGCCTGGAGTGTACTACAGGGCACGCTCCACTTT.

The V and J genes are TRBV9 and TRBJ2-7, with D possibly matching TRBD1 (5 bases). The CDR3 sequence is 14 residues long. Trimming stripped 3 bases from V and 5 bases from J, with 15 bases between. The germline V gene has CDR1 SGDLS and CDR2 YYNGEE. In DNA form, the CDR3 reads TGTGCCAGCAGCGGGGTAGGGGCTCTCGACGAGCAGTACTTC. Protein product: CASSGVGALDEQYF. Drawing the rest from reference TRBV9 and TRBJ2-7, the complete variable domain is DSGVTQTPKHLITATGQRVTLRCSPRSGDLSVYWYQQSLDQGLQFLIQYYNGEERAKGNILERFSAQQFPDLHSELNLSSLELGDSALYFCASSGVGALDEQYFGPGTRLTVT.

This rearrangement joins TRBV19 to TRBJ2-7; 10 nucleotides align to TRBD1. The CDR3 spans 16 residues. The V gene end was trimmed by 1 base and the J gene end by 1 base; junction bases not matched to a gene: 4. In germline, CDR1 is LNHDA, CDR2 SQIVND (reference sequence). The CDR3, as DNA: TGTGCCAGTAGTATAGGACGACAGGGGGCGTCCTACGAGCAGTACTTC. Translating gives CASSIGRQGASYEQYF.

This clone has a handful of counts. The chain has TRBV7-9 and TRBJ2-3, with 10 positions matching TRBD2. Germline CDR1 reads SEHNR; CDR2 reads FQNEAQ (reference sequence). The CDR3 consists of 15 residues. Trimming cost V 5 bases and J 6 bases; bases outside gene matches: 8. The DNA for the CDR3 is TGTGCCAGCAGCCGCCCGGGACTAGCGAGGGATACGCAGTATTTT. Its protein product is CASSRPGLARDTQYF.